The sample holds a few counts of the clone carrying this TCR beta chain. The method was immunoSEQ multiplex PCR; TCRdb's version includes in-frame clones alone and lacks a portion of them. The repertoire consists of over 100,000 clones, with 84% occurring once and the leading ten covering approximately 26%. This sample was included in a study of blood T cell repertoires in COVID-19. Study-wide context: The United States, Italy and Spain were the sources of the acute and convalescent COVID-19 samples.

V lost 6 bases to trimming and J lost 4 bases, with 18 bases between them. The CDR3 contains 15 residues. The germline CDR1 and CDR2 sequences are MNHEY and SVGAGI. This receptor was identified in a man aged 55 to 70 with acute or convalescent COVID-19. The rearrangement joins TRBV6-5 to TRBJ1-1; D is possibly TRBD1 (5 bases). Sequenced sample: peripheral blood. CDR3 in DNA: TGTGCCAGCAGCCACGGGAGGGGTTACGGCACTGAAGCTTTCTTT. This encodes CASSHGRGYGTEAFF.